Listed here is a single TCR beta chain. The target antigen is unknown. These data come from a study of post-analysis software for immune sequencing data. On the study more broadly: Relapsing-remitting, secondary progressive and progressive-relapsing multiple sclerosis courses were included.

Trimming pared 5 bases from V and 1 base from J, leaving 12 bases between. The CDR3 totals 15 residues. Study-level points and caveats: F-measure co-clustering was strong for batch-matched samples. A significant reduction in normalized Chao1 diversity was observed in multiple sclerosis patients versus controls. A few TRBV segments (TRBV5-6, TRBV5-1 and TRBV20-1 among them) occurred more frequently in patients than in controls.

Unique molecular identifiers were present in the TCR beta cDNA libraries. Between roughly 0.9 and 11 million T cells gave rise to some 450,000 cDNA molecules. TCRdb re-analysed the PCR reads in MiXCR, keeping a single row per CDR3 protein. The table records hundreds of thousands of distinct CDR3 sequences, roughly 47% of them present only once. V and J are TRBV12-3 or TRBV12-4 and TRBJ1-5; D not certain. The sample was blood. The receptor's source is a girl aged 10-17 years with multiple sclerosis. In nucleotides, the CDR3 is TGTGCCAGCAGTCCTTCGGGTGGGAGCAATCAGCCCCAGCATTTT. This translates into CASSPSGGSNQPQHF.